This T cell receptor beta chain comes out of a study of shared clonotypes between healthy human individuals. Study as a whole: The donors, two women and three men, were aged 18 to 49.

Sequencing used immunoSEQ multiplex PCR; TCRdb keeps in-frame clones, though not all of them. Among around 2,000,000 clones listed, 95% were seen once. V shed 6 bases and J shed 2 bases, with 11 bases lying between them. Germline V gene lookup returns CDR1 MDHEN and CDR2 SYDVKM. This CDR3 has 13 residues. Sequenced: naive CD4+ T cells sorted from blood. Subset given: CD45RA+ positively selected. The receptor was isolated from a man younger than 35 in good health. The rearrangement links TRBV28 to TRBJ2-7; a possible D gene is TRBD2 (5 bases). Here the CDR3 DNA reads TGTGCCAGCAGCCCCGGGATAACCTACGAGCAGTACTTC. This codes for CASSPGITYEQYF.